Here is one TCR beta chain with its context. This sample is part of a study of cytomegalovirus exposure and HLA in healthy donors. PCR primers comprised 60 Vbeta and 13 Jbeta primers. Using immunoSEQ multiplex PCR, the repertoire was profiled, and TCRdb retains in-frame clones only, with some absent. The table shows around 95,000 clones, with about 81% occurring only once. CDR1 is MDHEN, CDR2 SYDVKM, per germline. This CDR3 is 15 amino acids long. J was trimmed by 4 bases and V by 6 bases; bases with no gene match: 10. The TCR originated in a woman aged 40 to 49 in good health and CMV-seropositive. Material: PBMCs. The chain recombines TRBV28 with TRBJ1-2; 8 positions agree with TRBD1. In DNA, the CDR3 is TGTGCCAGCAGACAACAGGGGGACGGTCTCTATGGCTACACCTTC. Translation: CASRQQGDGLYGYTF.